Described below is a single T cell receptor (beta chain) sequence and its context. Its antigen is not known. The sample comes from a study of CD8+CD57+ T cells in acquired aplastic anemia. The CDR3 sequence is 15 residues long. The ends were cut back, 3 bases at V and 0 bases at J, with 12 bases in the middle. Germline CDR1 SGDLS, CDR2 YYNGEE. Study-wide findings and caveats: A set of about 28 CD8+ CDR3 sequences was shared between patients and controls, and these sequences appeared highly expressed in patients.

For CDR3 and TCR beta VDJ profiling, genomic DNA was the template used. TCRdb re-analysed the reads in MiXCR, keeping a single row per CDR3 protein. The repertoire consists of 200,000 or so distinct CDR3 sequences, with under 70% occurring once and the leading ten covering about 45%. This sequence was found in a human donor with severe aplastic anemia or a healthy control (not recorded which). Sequencing input: sorted CD4+, CD8+, or CD8+CD57+ T cells (not recorded which) from PBMCs. V is TRBV9 and J is TRBJ1-1; D remains unclear. CDR3 in DNA: TGTGCCAGCAGCGGATGGACGGATCTGAACACTGAAGCTTTCTTT. Translated: CASSGWTDLNTEAFF.